The 32 T cell receptor beta chains given below trace back to one sample, sequenced in a study of CD8+ T cells in alopecia areata. cDNA reverse transcribed from extracted RNA served as the sequencing template. Here immunoSEQ multiplex PCR was the method, and the copy in TCRdb shows in-frame clones only, minus some. The sample has about 200,000 clones; about three fifths are singletons. Treatment of the sample: oral pan-JAK inhibitor, 5-10 mg twice daily. Source: CD4+ T cells sorted from blood, taken at approximately week 50, from a patient treated with tofacitinib. Receptors were obtained from a human donor with alopecia areata.

The CDR3 region is CASSRGQGAGNSPLHF. DNA for the CDR3: TGTGCCAGCAGCCGGGGACAGGGGGCGGGTAATTCACCCCTCCACTTT. This chain links TRBV11-2 with TRBJ1-6; 12 nucleotides match TRBD1. V shed 5 bases, J shed 6 bases, and the junction held 5 bases outside the gene matches. CDR1 and CDR2 (germline): SGHAT, FQNNGV. There are 16 residues in the CDR3.

This chain joins TRBV4-3 and TRBJ2-1, with D perhaps matching TRBD1 (5 bases). CDR1 and CDR2 (germline): LGHNA, YSLEER. This CDR3 spans 12 amino acids. V lost 1 base and J lost 10, with 8 bases in between. CDR3 coding DNA: TGCGCCAGCAGCCAAGGGGGCCGGGAGCAGTTCTTC. The encoded protein is CASSQGGREQFF.

This chain uses TRBV30 with TRBJ2-6; perhaps TRBD1 as D (5 bases). V gave up 6 bases and J gave up 3 bases, with 15 bases separating them. The germline gives CDR1 GTSNPN, CDR2 SVGIG (reference sequence). The CDR3 is 15 amino acids. The CDR3 is CACKDAGRGANVLTF. The DNA for the CDR3 is TGTGCCTGCAAGGACGCAGGGCGTGGGGCCAACGTCCTGACTTTC.

This clone has a single count. The V gene is TRBV5-6, the J gene TRBJ1-1; a possible D gene is TRBD1 (5 bases). Trimming left V 2 bases short and J 6 bases short, with 5 bases between. The V gene's germline CDR1 is SGHDT and CDR2 YYEEEE. This CDR3 comprises 11 residues. DNA of the CDR3: TGTGCCAGCAGCTTACAGGCTGAAGCTTTCTTT. Translated: CASSLQAEAFF.

The rearrangement uses TRBV21-1 and TRBJ1-2; the DNA was not used to check the table's D call, TRBD1. TRBV21-1 is reported as a pseudogene. This CDR3 contains 15 residues. In DNA form, the CDR3 reads TGTGCCAGCAGCAAACCCGGACAGGGCGAGGATGGCTACACCTTC. Encoded protein: CASSKPGQGEDGYTF.

This clone appeared a few times. The chain has TRBV28 and TRBJ2-7; 7 bases agree with TRBD1. The V segment lost 4 bases and the J segment 2 bases; nucleotides outside the gene matches: 5. The CDR3 is made up of 14 amino acids. Germline V gives CDR1 MDHEN, CDR2 SYDVKM. The chain's CDR3 is CASSSLTGPYEQYF. The CDR3 region has the DNA TGTGCCAGCAGTTCTCTGACAGGGCCCTACGAGCAGTACTTC. Together with reference TRBV28 and TRBJ2-7, the CDR3 gives the full variable domain: DVKVTQSSRYLVKRTGEKVFLECVQDMDHENMFWYRQDPGLGLRLIYFSYDVKMKEKGDIPEGYSVSREKKERFSLILESASTNQTSMYLCASSSLTGPYEQYFGPGTRLTVT.

For this clone: Other DNA sequences in the same sample also yield this CDR3. The chain is built from TRBV14 and TRBJ1-6, with D uncertain. V was shortened by 2 bases and J by 7 bases, with 3 bases between the two germline ends. Germline V CDR1 and CDR2: SGHDN, FVKESK. The CDR3 is 12 amino acids. The CDR3 sequence: CASSQLNSPLHF. CDR3 nucleotides: TGTGCCAGCAGCCAACTAAATTCACCCCTCCACTTT.

V gene TRBV29-1 combines with J gene TRBJ2-3; the match to TRBD2 covers 7 bases. J lost 4 bases, V lost 4 bases, and 8 bases had no gene match. Germline lookup yields CDR1 SQVTM and CDR2 ANQGSEA. This CDR3 has 14 residues. CDR3 nucleotide sequence: TGCAGCGTTGCGCTAGCAGCGGGGCCAGATACGCAGTATTTT. This translates into CSVALAAGPDTQYF.

The V call is TRBV30, the J call TRBJ1-2; D possibly corresponds to TRBD1 (6 bases). Germline CDR1 reads GTSNPN; CDR2 reads SVGIG (reference sequence). V was clipped by 3 bases and J by 3 bases, with 11 bases between them. CDR3 size: 13 residues. Here the CDR3 DNA reads TGTGCCTGGAGAGGGGGGAATCACTATGGCTACACCTTC. This sequence encodes CAWRGGNHYGYTF.

A note on this clone: Other DNA sequences in this sample translate to the same CDR3. The V and J genes are TRBV20-1 and TRBJ1-2; D is ambiguous. CDR1 and CDR2 from the germline V gene are DFQATT and SNEGSKA (reference sequence). This CDR3 region has 11 residues. The V and J ends lost 2 bases and 5 bases respectively, with 6 bases between them. CDR3 amino acids: CSARPVYGYTF. CDR3 DNA: TGCAGTGCTAGACCGGTATATGGCTACACCTTC.

The chain recombines TRBV5-6 with TRBJ1-2; maybe TRBD1 (5 bases). The V gene lost 1 base and the J gene lost 8 bases, with 15 bases spanning the gap. The CDR3 spans 14 residues. Germline V gene data show CDR1 as SGHDT and CDR2 as YYEEEE. CDR3: CASSLRHEGRGYTF. DNA of the CDR3: TGTGCCAGCAGCTTGAGACACGAGGGGAGAGGCTACACCTTC.

The chain recombines TRBV25-1 with TRBJ1-2; D might be TRBD1 (5 bases). CDR3 length: 15 amino acids. The V end lost 4 bases, the J end lost 5 bases, and 17 bases lay between the germline ends. Germline loops: CDR1 MGHDK, CDR2 SYGVNS. The CDR3 coding sequence is TGTGCCAGCAGTGTTAACGGATTTGGGGGGTATGGCTACACCTTC. Encoded protein: CASSVNGFGGYGYTF.

The chain combines TRBV29-1 with TRBJ2-1; D is perhaps TRBD2 (6 bases). CDR1 and CDR2 from the germline V gene are SQVTM and ANQGSEA. V lost 3 bases to trimming and J lost 8 bases, with 11 bases between them. CDR3 length equals 12 residues. The CDR3 DNA is TGCAGCGTTGATGCCGGGGGATATGAGCAGTTCTTC. Its protein is CSVDAGGYEQFF.

This clone turned up a few times. This chain links TRBV2 with TRBJ2-3; 9 bases are shared with TRBD2. The CDR3 length is 16 residues. From germline, CDR1 is SNHLY and CDR2 FYNNEI. V lost 6 bases to trimming and J lost 2 bases; unmatched junction nucleotides: 9. The CDR3, as DNA: TGTGCCAGCAGGCGACTAAGCGGGGGGCCCACAGATACGCAGTATTTT. Translation gives CASRRLSGGPTDTQYF.

V and J are TRBV29-1 and TRBJ2-1, with D tentatively TRBD1 (6 bases). Germline CDR1 reads SQVTM; CDR2 reads ANQGSEA. The CDR3 length is 12 residues. The ends were cut back, 1 base at V and 7 bases at J, with 8 bases in the middle. CDR3 sequence: CSVEGTANEQFF. CDR3 sequence (DNA): TGCAGCGTTGAAGGGACAGCTAATGAGCAGTTCTTC.

This chain joins TRBV19 and TRBJ2-3; TRBD1 aligns across 9 bases. After removal of 7 bases from V and 7 bases from J, the junction contained 12 bases not matched to a gene. The CDR3 totals 15 residues. Per the germline V gene, CDR1 is LNHDA and CDR2 is SQIVND (reference sequence). CDR3 in amino acids: CASKAGQGPPNTQYF. The CDR3 DNA sequence: TGTGCCAGTAAGGCGGGACAGGGACCCCCAAATACGCAGTATTTT.

About this clone: This sample includes further DNA sequences coding for the same CDR3. The chain has TRBV29-1 and TRBJ1-2; possibly TRBD1 for D (5 bases). The germline V gene has CDR1 SQVTM and CDR2 ANQGSEA. This CDR3 has 12 residues. Trimming left V 4 bases short and J 4 bases short, with 10 bases between. In DNA, the CDR3 is TGCAGCGTTGTAGGCACAGGCTATGGCTACACCTTC. The encoded protein is CSVVGTGYGYTF.

V gene TRBV4-3 combines with J gene TRBJ1-3; 7 nucleotides agree with TRBD1. The CDR3 has 15 residues. The trim removed 4 bases at V and 4 bases at J, leaving 7 bases unmatched. Per germline, CDR1 LGHNA and CDR2 YSLEER. The CDR3 here is CASSRADRAGNTIYF. As DNA, the CDR3 is TGCGCCAGCAGCCGAGCCGACAGGGCGGGAAACACCATATATTTT.

This chain's CDR3 is CASSVSTSVVETQYF. CDR3 in DNA: TGTGCCAGCAGCGTATCAACTAGCGTAGTGGAGACCCAGTACTTC. The V gene is TRBV9, the J gene TRBJ2-5, with 7 bases aligning to TRBD2. Germline CDR1 reads SGDLS; CDR2 reads YYNGEE. There are 15 residues in the CDR3. The V gene end was trimmed by 1 base and the J gene end by 5 bases; junction bases not matched to a gene: 8.

This clone is categorized as medium-sized. This rearrangement joins TRBV7-2 to TRBJ2-4; TRBD2 might be the D (5 bases). The CDR3 extends over 11 amino acids. V shed 5 bases and J shed 8 bases, with 7 bases lying between them. The V gene's germline CDR1 is SGHTA and CDR2 FQGNSA. This CDR3 reads CASSPRDIQYF. The CDR3 DNA reads TGTGCCAGCAGCCCGAGGGACATTCAGTACTTC.

The gene calls are TRBV29-1 and TRBJ2-7; D unclear. V lost 7 bases and J 6 bases, leaving 22 bases between the germline ends. Germline loops: CDR1 SQVTM, CDR2 ANQGSEA. The CDR3 sequence is 14 residues long. This chain's CDR3 is CSASLVPKGGEQYF. For the CDR3, the DNA is TGCAGCGCCTCGCTCGTCCCAAAAGGTGGCGAGCAGTACTTC.

The V call is TRBV2, the J call TRBJ2-3, with 9 positions matching TRBD2. The germline CDR1 and CDR2 sequences are SNHLY and FYNNEI. Trimming took 6 bases from V and 3 from J; bases not matched to a gene: 4. The CDR3 loop spans 14 amino acids. CDR3 bases: TGTGCCAGCAGACCGGGACTAGCTACAGATACGCAGTATTTT. The encoded protein is CASRPGLATDTQYF.

This clone was seen a few times. The same CDR3 arises from other DNA sequences in this sample as well. V is TRBV29-1 and J is TRBJ1-1; the D is unclear. The CDR3 runs 12 residues. CDR1 and CDR2 from the germline V gene are SQVTM and ANQGSEA. V lost 2 bases and J 0 bases, leaving 4 bases between the germline ends. CDR3 sequence: CSVEMLNTEAFF. CDR3 sequence (DNA): TGCAGCGTTGAAATGTTGAACACTGAAGCTTTCTTT.

This clone has more than one count but fewer than ten. This rearrangement joins TRBV19 to TRBJ1-5; the match to TRBD1 covers 7 bases. The CDR3 extends over 15 amino acids. CDR1 LNHDA and CDR2 SQIVND come from the germline V gene (reference sequence). J lost 5 bases, V lost 5 bases, and 9 bases had no gene match. CDR3 sequence: CASSSLNRGDQPQHF. The CDR3 DNA is TGTGCCAGTAGTTCCTTAAACAGGGGAGATCAGCCCCAGCATTTT.

The J gene is TRBJ2-7, the V gene TRBV23-1; D is unresolved. TRBV23-1 is given ORF status, its function remaining uncertain. V was cut by 2 bases and J by 0 bases, with 8 bases left in between. The CDR3 covers 14 residues. The CDR3 loop reads CASSQNATSYEQYF. CDR3 nucleotide sequence: TGCGCCAGCAGTCAAAATGCGACCTCCTACGAGCAGTACTTC.

The rearrangement links TRBV7-8 to TRBJ1-6, with a tentative D call TRBD1 (6 bases). The germline gives CDR1 SGHVS, CDR2 FQNEAQ. Trimming pared 5 bases from V and 5 bases from J, leaving 19 bases between. The CDR3 covers 17 residues. CDR3 residues: CASSLDGGAVHNSPLHF. The CDR3 region has the DNA TGTGCCAGCAGCCTAGATGGGGGGGCCGTGCATAATTCACCCCTCCACTTT.

The J gene is TRBJ2-1, the V gene TRBV11-2, with 7 bases aligning to TRBD2. Germline CDR1 reads SGHAT; CDR2 reads FQNNGV. The CDR3 runs to 16 residues. Trimming at V came to 1 base and at J to 2 bases, leaving 5 bases not matched to a gene. CDR3: CASSLVGGGPYNEQFF. Written as DNA, the CDR3 is TGTGCCAGCAGCTTAGTTGGCGGGGGTCCCTACAATGAGCAGTTCTTC.

Regarding this clone: The same CDR3 is also encoded by other DNA sequences in this sample. The CDR3 DNA reads TGCAGCGTTGAGACAGTAAACACTGAAGCTTTCTTT. Translation: CSVETVNTEAFF. The J gene is TRBJ1-1, the V gene TRBV29-1; the D gene is possibly TRBD1 (5 bases). V was trimmed by 3 bases and J by 2 bases, leaving 7 bases between them. CDR1 is SQVTM and CDR2 is ANQGSEA in the germline V gene. This CDR3 contains 12 residues.

Only a few counts were recorded for this clone. V and J are TRBV29-1 and TRBJ1-1, with a tentative D call TRBD1 (5 bases). The CDR3 is made up of 12 amino acids. The germline V gene encodes CDR1 SQVTM and CDR2 ANQGSEA. This CDR3 is CTGAEMNTEAFF. The CDR3, as DNA: TGCACTGGGGCAGAAATGAACACTGAAGCTTTCTTT.

This chain connects TRBV25-1 to TRBJ1-4; perhaps TRBD1 as D (5 bases). From germline, CDR1 is MGHDK and CDR2 SYGVNS. With 3 bases removed from V and 7 bases from J, the gap between germline ends came to 12 bases. The CDR3 spans 14 residues. The DNA for the CDR3 is TGTGCCAGCAGTGACTCCGGTAGGGGTGAAAAACTGTTTTTT. Encoded protein: CASSDSGRGEKLFF. The whole variable domain, filled in from reference TRBV25-1 and TRBJ1-4, reads EADIYQTPRYLVIGTGKKITLECSQTMGHDKMYWYQQDPGMELHLIHYSYGVNSTEKGDLSSESTVSRIRTEHFPLTLESARPSHTSQYLCASSDSGRGEKLFFGSGTQLSVL.

This clone appeared once. The rearrangement joins TRBV29-1 to TRBJ1-2; D not certain. CDR3 length: 12 residues. With 6 bases removed from V and 1 base from J, the gap between germline ends came to 9 bases. CDR1 is SQVTM, CDR2 ANQGSEA, per germline. CDR3 sequence: CSVKGSNYGYTF. CDR3 nucleotide sequence: TGCAGCGTGAAAGGGAGTAACTATGGCTACACCTTC.

This chain joins TRBV29-1 and TRBJ2-5; D is ambiguous. V lost 6 bases and J 1 base, leaving 9 bases between the germline ends. Germline assignment: CDR1 SQVTM and CDR2 ANQGSEA. The CDR3 loop spans 12 amino acids. This CDR3 is CSVQPPQETQYF. The CDR3 DNA follows: TGCAGCGTGCAGCCCCCCCAAGAGACCCAGTACTTC.